The 8 T cell receptor beta chains reported below all come from one sample, sequenced in a study of cytomegalovirus exposure and HLA in healthy donors. PCR was performed using 60 Vbeta and 13 Jbeta primers. Only in-frame clones appear in the TCRdb table, and some are missing; sequencing was by immunoSEQ multiplex PCR. The data show about 62,000 clones, and the top ten clones hold 4% to 5.5%. Material: PBMCs. Every receptor here comes from a man aged 25-45 years in good health and CMV-seropositive.

The chain combines TRBV11-2 with TRBJ2-7; D gene unclear. The ends were cut back, 2 bases at V and 3 bases at J, with 8 bases in the middle. The CDR3 consists of 13 residues. Germline values: CDR1 SGHAT, CDR2 FQNNGV. The CDR3 loop reads CASSLIADYEQYF. In DNA form, the CDR3 reads TGTGCCAGCAGCTTAATAGCTGACTACGAGCAGTACTTC. Full variable domain (rest looked up from reference TRBV11-2 and TRBJ2-7): EAGVAQSPRYKIIEKRQSVAFWCNPISGHATLYWYQQILGQGPKLLIQFQNNGVVDDSQLPKDRFSAERLKGVDSTLKIQPAKLEDSAVYLCASSLIADYEQYFGPGTRLTVT.

This chain links TRBV6-4 with TRBJ2-1, with D possibly matching TRBD2 (6 bases). CDR3 length: 15 residues. V was trimmed by 10 bases and J by 1 base, leaving 17 bases between them. Germline CDR1 reads MRHNA; CDR2 reads SNTAGT. The CDR3, as DNA: TGTGCCACCTCAGGAGGGGACGGGTCCTACAATGAGCAGTTCTTC. This codes for CATSGGDGSYNEQFF.

V is TRBV2 and J is TRBJ1-1; 11 bases line up with TRBD1. The V gene's germline CDR1 is SNHLY and CDR2 FYNNEI. This CDR3 contains 17 residues. V trimming: 6 bases; J trimming: 0 bases; junction bases outside the gene matches: 9. CDR3 loop: CASRRTGGSFVNTEAFF. CDR3 coding DNA: TGTGCCAGCAGGAGGACAGGGGGCAGTTTTGTGAACACTGAAGCTTTCTTT.

This chain uses TRBV13 with TRBJ1-1; no definite D call. The V gene lost 8 bases and the J gene lost 2 bases, with 12 bases spanning the gap. This CDR3 contains 13 residues. Per the germline V gene, CDR1 is PRHDT and CDR2 is FYEKMQ (reference sequence). CDR3 DNA: TGTGCCAGCCAAACGGGGTATAACACTGAAGCTTTCTTT. This encodes CASQTGYNTEAFF. Using reference TRBV13 and TRBJ1-1 for the parts outside the CDR3, the full variable domain is AAGVIQSPRHLIKEKRETATLKCYPIPRHDTVYWYQQGPGQDPQFLISFYEKMQSDKGSIPDRFSAQQFSDYHSELNMSSLELGDSALYFCASQTGYNTEAFFGQGTRLTVV.

The gene calls are TRBV19 and TRBJ2-3; 9 bases match TRBD1. The CDR3 length is 15 residues. The junction had 4 bases not matched to a gene; V was cut back by 4 bases and J by 2 bases. Germline CDR1 LNHDA, CDR2 SQIVND (reference sequence). In nucleotides, the CDR3 is TGTGCCAGTAGTAGAATACAGGGGGCCACAGATACGCAGTATTTT. As protein: CASSRIQGATDTQYF.

The chain recombines TRBV7-2 with TRBJ1-2, with a possible D match to TRBD1 (6 bases). Germline V gene data show CDR1 as SGHTA and CDR2 as FQGNSA. The CDR3 loop spans 14 amino acids. V was pared by 5 bases and J by 4 bases, with 14 bases between. The chain's CDR3 is CASSQQGGGYGYTF. The CDR3 nucleotides read TGTGCCAGCAGCCAACAGGGAGGGGGCTATGGCTACACCTTC.

The V gene is TRBV5-1, the J gene TRBJ1-5, with D maybe TRBD1 (6 bases). Trimming removed 1 base from V and 6 bases from J, with 14 bases in between. CDR1 is SGHRS and CDR2 is YFSETQ in the germline V gene. This CDR3 has 15 amino acids. CDR3 amino acids: CASSLSGQGFQPQHF. The CDR3 DNA is TGCGCCAGCAGCTTGTCGGGACAAGGGTTTCAGCCCCAGCATTTT.

The rearrangement joins TRBV7-9 to TRBJ2-5; 10 positions match TRBD1. The DNA matches TRBJ2-7 better at its end, which makes the J call doubtful. The CDR3 totals 16 residues. Germline values: CDR1 SEHNR, CDR2 FQNEAQ (reference sequence). CDR3 protein: CASSLGDRGLSYEQYF. In nucleotides, the CDR3 is TGTGCCAGCAGCTTAGGGGACAGGGGACTATCCTACGAGCAGTACTTC.